Listed below are T cell receptor beta chains from one sample, sequenced in a study of blood T cell repertoires in COVID-19. Assay used: immunoSEQ multiplex PCR; TCRdb lists only in-frame clones, some missing. The repertoire holds roughly 500,000 clones, roughly 88% seen once, with roughly 3.1% in the top ten. Sequencing was performed on peripheral blood. These receptors came from a human donor in a cohort sampled during active COVID-19. The CDR3 runs from the conserved cysteine through the conserved F or W. A D gene is named only where the DNA matches it firmly. Some rows mark clone size as missing; the rest say once, few, many or name a class of expanded clone.

d_call	v_call	j_call	clone_size	cdr3_nt	cdr3_aa
-	TRBV2	TRBJ1-1	-	TGTGCCAGCAAGAATCCAATCCGGGGGATGGACACTGAAGCTTTCTTT	CASKNPIRGMDTEAFF
-	TRBV7-2	TRBJ1-5	-	TGTGCCAGCAGCTTAATTTCAGGGATACCCAATCAGCCCCAGCATTTT	CASSLISGIPNQPQHF
-	TRBV5-1	TRBJ2-3	-	TGCGCCAGCAGCTCCCGGGAACCCACAGATACGCAGTATTTT	CASSSREPTDTQYF
-	TRBV5-1	TRBJ1-1	once	TGCGCCAGCAGCTTACAACGTCCGGGGAACACTGAAGCTTTCTTT	CASSLQRPGNTEAFF
-	TRBV7-3	TRBJ2-1	-	TGTGCCAGCAGCTCCCCGACTGCGGGGAATGAGCAGTTCTTC	CASSSPTAGNEQFF
TRBD2	TRBV7-9	TRBJ2-1	-	TGTGCCAGCAGCTTACCGGCGGGAGGGAACAATGAGCAGTTCTTC	CASSLPAGGNNEQFF
TRBD1	TRBV18	TRBJ2-7	-	TGTGCCAGCTCACCGGGGACAGACTACGAGCAGTACTTC	CASSPGTDYEQYF
-	TRBV7-3	TRBJ2-3	-	TGTGCCAGCAGCTTAGACGGGAGCCCAGATACGCAGTATTTT	CASSLDGSPDTQYF
-	TRBV28	TRBJ1-3	many	TGTGCCAGCAGTTTAAGCTCGTGGTCTGCTGGAAACACCATATATTTT	CASSLSSWSAGNTIYF
TRBD2	TRBV6-1	TRBJ2-3	-	TGTGCCAGCAGTGGCCGACTAGCGGGAGGGTTGGCAGATACGCAGTATTTT	CASSGRLAGGLADTQYF
TRBD1	TRBV7-3	TRBJ2-5	-	TGTGCCAGCAGCCGGACAGGTCAAGAGACCCAGTACTTC	CASSRTGQETQYF
TRBD1	TRBV4-1	TRBJ2-7	few	TGCGCCAGCAGCCAGCCGGGACAGATTTACGAGCAGTACTTC	CASSQPGQIYEQYF
TRBD1	TRBV7-6	TRBJ1-6	few	TGTGCCAGTCGAGCCGGGACAGGGGATAATTCACCCCTCCACTTT	CASRAGTGDNSPLHF
-	TRBV11-3	TRBJ2-5	-	TGTGCCAGCAGCTACCGGGGGCAAGAGACCCAGTACTTC	CASSYRGQETQYF
-	TRBV27	TRBJ1-1	-	TGTGCCAGCAGTTTGGTCAGGGCCACTGAAGCTTTCTTT	CASSLVRATEAFF
-	TRBV21-1	TRBJ1-2	large	TGTGCCAGCAGCAAACCTCTCGGGGCTAACTATGGCTACACCTTC	CASSKPLGANYGYTF
TRBD2	TRBV7-9	TRBJ2-7	-	TGTGCCAGCAGCTTAGGGCCTACGGGAGGGACGTACGAGCAGTACTTC	CASSLGPTGGTYEQYF
TRBD2	TRBV2	TRBJ2-4	-	TGTGCCAGCAGTGAAGCGATGATAGCGGGAGTAGGAGCCAAAAACATTCAGTACTTC	CASSEAMIAGVGAKNIQYF
-	TRBV6-5	TRBJ2-7	-	TGTGCCAGCAGTTACTCTCGGCCGGGGTCCTACGAGCAGTACTTC	CASSYSRPGSYEQYF
TRBD2	TRBV30	TRBJ2-5	-	TGTGCCTGGAGTGTAGGGGCTAGCGGGAGTTTAGGAGAGACCCAGTACTTC	CAWSVGASGSLGETQYF
TRBD2	TRBV4-1	TRBJ2-2	-	TGCGCCAGCAGCCGGGAGGCTAGCGGGGGAGGCGGGGAGCTGTTTTTT	CASSREASGGGGELFF
TRBD1	TRBV19	TRBJ1-2	-	TGTGCCAGTGTGGACAGGGACTATGGCTACACCTTC	CASVDRDYGYTF